Sequencing of this TCR beta chain was carried out in a study of cytomegalovirus exposure and HLA in healthy donors (TCRdb year 2017). Notes on the research overall: An earlier analysis of around 600 of the donors reported about 250 Gb of sequence data and some 120 million unique TCR beta sequences from about 179 million T cells. Besides the first cohort of 666 subjects, a separate validation cohort made up of over 95 different subjects was used. Every repertoire in the discovery cohort had been generated on one and the same sequencing platform. A later genetic analysis took genome-wide SNP genotypes for about three fifths of the 666 donors and used that subset as a discovery cohort. In an earlier analysis of a few hundred of the donors, high-throughput TCR beta sequencing was used to judge whether each TCR beta V gene segment behaved as functional or pseudogenic. The study combined high-throughput TCR immunosequencing, statistical association of individual TCRs with disease status, and machine learning to predict cytomegalovirus infection status. Rather than using new phenotypic data, the later analysis identified candidate immune exposures from TCR beta sequences and from how often those sequences occurred across donors. Of the 398 genotyped donors, about 80% fell in the genetic ancestry cluster associated with self-reported Caucasian donors. HLA typing covered class I and class II loci at four-digit resolution. The aim of the study was to test whether cataloging public T cell receptors could identify signatures of past pathogen exposure. An early release covering roughly 640 HLA-typed donors comprised about 300 gigabases of sequencing data and roughly 86 million unique TCR sequences. The study profiled the T cell repertoires of about 640 subjects by immunosequencing and related them to cytomegalovirus serostatus. Donor age, sex, ethnicity and CMV serostatus were compiled alongside the repertoire data. On average, roughly 200,000 unique TCR beta nucleotide sequences were sequenced per donor among about 400 genotyped donors of the cohort, with roughly 19% of those sequences being non-productive. About five DR-DQ haplotypes were handled as single units for association and clustering because linkage in the cohort was strong. Typing coverage differed by locus: A, B, C, DRB1 and DQB1 were typed in roughly 629-640 donors, DQA1 in about 500, DPA1 in some 570, and DPB1 in approximately 450. To study patterns of TCR occurrence, a later analysis re-analyzed previously published TCR beta repertoires from 550 to 800 donors and added high-resolution HLA genotyping. Here is what the overall study found, with its caveats: This cohort had only TCR beta chains sequenced, and the lack of alpha or paired-chain data limited which features could be detected. Because some donors lacked HLA typing at each locus, the association tests relied only on the typed subset. A later analysis found that most CMV-associated TCR beta chains appeared HLA-restricted, with HLA associations seemingly driven largely by CMV exposure. A later analysis associated 16,951 TCR beta sequences with specific HLA alleles at a false discovery rate of 0.05. The 87-base-pair reads could not distinguish some IMGT-functional V segments, including TRBV6-2 and TRBV6-3, so those segments were excluded. Linkage disequilibrium might explain the correlated functional status among segregating V segments, but an unknown experimental factor could not be ruled out. The earlier analysis of some 540 of the donors excluded over 15 rarely observed V segments, including chromosome 9 orphons, because counts were too low. In a later analysis, the rate of TCR association differed among HLA loci, with DRB1 alleles having the most associated TCRs and HLA-C alleles having the fewest. The only immune exposure information available for the cohort was CMV serostatus. Three of the identified cytomegalovirus-associated TCR beta chains were confirmed in vitro to be specific for cytomegalovirus antigens. In a later analysis, HLA-associated TCR beta chains showed more clonal expansion and lower generation probabilities than non-associated chains that were equally common. A later analysis reported that several top co-occurrence clusters appeared linked to parvovirus B19, influenza, CMV and Epstein-Barr virus. Broadly in line with IMGT annotations, most TCR beta V segments showed up in productive rearrangements about 87% or about 30% of the time in an earlier analysis of approximately 600 of the donors. A later genetic analysis associated a missense DCLRE1C variant with V-gene and J-gene trimming of TCR beta chains, and an independent cohort replicated the association. Assigning TCR associations to individual alleles was difficult when HLA alleles, especially DR and DQ, strongly co-occurred. A later genetic analysis reported fewer N-insertions in productive TCRs among donors in an Asian-associated ancestry cluster than the roughly 620-donor mean. The study listed around 160 TCR beta chains as associated with cytomegalovirus. Across donors, most TCR sequences were observed very rarely, whereas some public TCRs were present in many individuals. A cluster of highly shared sequence variants was judged likely to be a technical artifact of the sequencing pipeline. A further reported finding was that TCR beta sequences accurately predicted the HLA-A and HLA-B alleles for most subjects in the first cohort. The classifier was reported to diagnose cytomegalovirus status with high specificity and sensitivity in both the original cohort and the validation cohort. Sequencing depth was assumed to be roughly uniform across donors in the presence/absence analyses, though that assumption may not hold. The authors suggested that the approach could potentially be extended to other disease states and immunological phenotypes.

The cohort was made up of about 670 healthy bone marrow donors. Cohort members were all nominally healthy when sampled, although unrecorded immune exposures were likely present. The donor tested CMV seropositive, placing the donor among the 289 seropositive members of the cohort. Every donor gave a peripheral blood sample, and the peripheral blood mononuclear cells from that sample were used for TCR beta sequencing. Genomic DNA was extracted from the blood cell samples with the Qiagen DNeasy Blood Extraction Kit. The CDR3 runs 13 residues from the cysteine to the phenylalanine. Just the 39-base CDR3 DNA is kept, in frame starting at base 1. The V end loses 5 bases and the J end loses 2 bases, and a stretch of 10 bases separates them. CDR1 and CDR2 (SGHTA, FQGTGA) derive from the germline V gene. Preparation of the library involved the immunoSEQ multiplex PCR assay. A mixture of 60 forward primers for TCR Vbeta segments and 13 reverse primers for TCR Jbeta segments was used in the multiplex PCR. The CDR3 region of rearranged TCR beta genes was amplified from genomic DNA by a multiplex PCR assay. On the Illumina HiSeq System, the amplified TCR beta libraries were sequenced as 87-base-pair reads. The authors processed their data as follows. In a later analysis, tens of millions of unique TCR beta chains were counted across the roughly 670 repertoires, and approximately 11 million of these chains were shared by at least two donors. Raw reads were error-corrected and collapsed into unique sequences with a nearest-neighbor algorithm that merged closely related sequences to remove PCR and sequencing errors. CDR3 sequences were aligned to IMGT reference sequences to assign V, D and J gene segments. For a sequence to be retained, a match of at least six nucleotides to both a V gene segment and a J gene segment was required. A rearrangement counted as productive if the CDR3 had no stop codons and remained in frame with V and J, and every other rearrangement counted as non-productive. Following IMGT convention, CDR3 was defined as the stretch from the second conserved V-encoded cysteine up to the conserved J-encoded phenylalanine. The earlier analysis of a few hundred of the donors excluded any sequence lacking an unambiguous match to a single V gene segment. An earlier analysis of some 610 of the donors called V segments functional above 56.7% productive rearrangements and segregating when the between-donor standard deviation exceeded 5%. A statistical classification framework was built for diagnosing cytomegalovirus status from the catalog of TCR beta chain sequences. V and J gene assignment, in a later analysis, came from comparing TCR nucleotide sequences with IMGT/GENE-DB human TR gene sequences. A later analysis assigned CDR3 sequences and most-parsimonious VDJ recombination scenarios with the TCRdist pipeline. In a later analysis, each TCR beta chain was defined by its CDR3 amino acid sequence together with its V-gene family, and reads without a unique V-gene family were excluded. A later analysis removed several hundred highly shared, low-generation-probability nucleotide sequences to deal with suspected cross-contamination and a sequencing artifact. A later analysis calculated a clonal expansion index for each public chain from normalized within-repertoire ranks of inferred template counts. A later analysis computed generation probabilities with a VDJ recombination model fitted to out-of-frame rearrangements, and checked the results against IGoR. A later analysis scored TCR-TCR, TCR-HLA and TCR-CMV co-occurrence with hypergeometric tests, applying a repertoire-size bias correction to TCR pairs. A later analysis estimated false discovery rates by permuting HLA or CMV assignments 20 times. In a later analysis, co-occurring TCRs were grouped with DBSCAN, and TCRdist sequence similarity was added when clustering was performed within HLA-allele-positive subsets. For co-occurrence clustering, repertoires with fewer than 30,000 or more than 120,000 public chains were excluded, along with four to six repertoires with anomalous nucleotide sharing. The immuneACCESS repertoire file appears here via TCRdb, limited to in-frame rearrangements. These files lack a portion of the clones; in checked studies, under half of the deficit traces to unresolved V genes, and the cause of the others is not known. D and trimming were read from the DNA, whereas the V and J calls and clone size are those reported in that table. The sample table shows 180,000 or so clones, and over 65% are seen once. 3.7% of the sample is held by the ten biggest clonotypes.

Comments on this clone: Its antigen remains unidentified. Base qualities are not provided; no much larger clone lies one nucleotide away.

The chain couples TRBV7-3 to TRBJ2-7; the D segment cannot be called with confidence. The sequenced sample was PBMCs. The source of this sequence is a woman aged 60-75 years in good health and CMV-seropositive. The CDR3 protein sequence reads: CASSLGVAYEQYF. The sequenced DNA: TGTGCCAGCAGCCTGGGCGTTGCCTACGAGCAGTACTTC.